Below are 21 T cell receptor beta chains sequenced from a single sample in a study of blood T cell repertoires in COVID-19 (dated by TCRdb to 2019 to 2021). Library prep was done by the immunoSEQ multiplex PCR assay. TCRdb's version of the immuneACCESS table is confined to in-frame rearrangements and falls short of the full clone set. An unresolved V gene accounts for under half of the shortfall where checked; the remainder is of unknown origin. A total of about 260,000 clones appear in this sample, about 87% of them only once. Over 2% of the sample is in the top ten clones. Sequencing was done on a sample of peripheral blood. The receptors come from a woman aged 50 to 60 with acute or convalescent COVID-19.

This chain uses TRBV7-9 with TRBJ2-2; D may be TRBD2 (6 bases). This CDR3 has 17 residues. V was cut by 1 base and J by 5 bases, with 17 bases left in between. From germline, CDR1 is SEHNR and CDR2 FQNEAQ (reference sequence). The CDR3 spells CASSLGPLAGNTGELFF. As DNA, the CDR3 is TGTGCCAGCAGCTTAGGCCCACTAGCTGGTAATACCGGGGAGCTGTTTTTT.

The CDR3 protein is CAWSVLSGGRKLFF. DNA of the CDR3: TGTGCCTGGAGTGTACTTTCAGGGGGCCGAAAACTGTTTTTT. The chain uses TRBV30 and TRBJ1-4; 8 nucleotides match TRBD1. Per germline, CDR1 GTSNPN and CDR2 SVGIG (reference sequence). Trimming removed 0 bases from V and 10 bases from J; junction bases left unmatched: 7. This CDR3 is 14 amino acids long.

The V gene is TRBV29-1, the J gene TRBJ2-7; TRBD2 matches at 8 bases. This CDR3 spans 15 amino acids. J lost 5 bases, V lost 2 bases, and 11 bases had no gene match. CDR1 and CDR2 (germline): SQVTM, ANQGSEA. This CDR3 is CSVESGRAVGNEQYF. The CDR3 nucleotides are TGCAGCGTTGAATCCGGGAGGGCCGTAGGTAACGAGCAGTACTTC.

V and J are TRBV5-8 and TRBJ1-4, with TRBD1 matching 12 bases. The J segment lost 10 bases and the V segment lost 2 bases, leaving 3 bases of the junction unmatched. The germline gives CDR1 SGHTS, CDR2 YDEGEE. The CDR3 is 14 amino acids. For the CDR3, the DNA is TGTGCCAGCAGCTTCGGGACAGGGGGCGCAAAACTGTTTTTT. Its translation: CASSFGTGGAKLFF.

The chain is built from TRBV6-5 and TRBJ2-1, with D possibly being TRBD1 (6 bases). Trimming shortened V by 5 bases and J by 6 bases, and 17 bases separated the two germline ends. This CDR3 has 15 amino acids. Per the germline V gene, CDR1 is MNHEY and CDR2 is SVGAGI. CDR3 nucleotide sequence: TGTGCCAGCAGTACCTTTCGACAGGACCCCAATGAGCAGTTCTTC. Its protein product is CASSTFRQDPNEQFF.

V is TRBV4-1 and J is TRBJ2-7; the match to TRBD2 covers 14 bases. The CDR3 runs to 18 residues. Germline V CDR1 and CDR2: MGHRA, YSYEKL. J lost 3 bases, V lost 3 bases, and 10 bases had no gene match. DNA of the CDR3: TGCGCCAGCAGCCATCGCTATGGACTAGCGGGAGGTAGCTACGAGCAGTACTTC. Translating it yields CASSHRYGLAGGSYEQYF.

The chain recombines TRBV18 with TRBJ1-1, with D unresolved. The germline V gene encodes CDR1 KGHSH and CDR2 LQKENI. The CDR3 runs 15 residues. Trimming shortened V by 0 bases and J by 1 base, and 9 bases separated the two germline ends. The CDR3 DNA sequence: TGTGCCAGCTCACCACCGGTCCAGCGGAACACTGAAGCTTTCTTT. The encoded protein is CASSPPVQRNTEAFF.

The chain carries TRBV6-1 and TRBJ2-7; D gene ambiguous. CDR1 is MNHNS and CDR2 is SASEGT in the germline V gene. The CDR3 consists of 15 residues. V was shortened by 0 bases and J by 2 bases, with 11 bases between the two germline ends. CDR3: CASSEAPSAAYEQYF. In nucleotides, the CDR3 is TGTGCCAGCAGTGAAGCGCCCAGCGCGGCCTACGAGCAGTACTTC.

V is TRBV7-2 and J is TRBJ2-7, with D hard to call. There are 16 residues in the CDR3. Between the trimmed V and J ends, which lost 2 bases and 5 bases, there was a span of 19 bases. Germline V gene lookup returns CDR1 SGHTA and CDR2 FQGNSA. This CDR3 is CASSLLLTYPRHEQYF. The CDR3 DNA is TGTGCCAGCAGCTTACTTCTGACATATCCACGACACGAGCAGTACTTC.

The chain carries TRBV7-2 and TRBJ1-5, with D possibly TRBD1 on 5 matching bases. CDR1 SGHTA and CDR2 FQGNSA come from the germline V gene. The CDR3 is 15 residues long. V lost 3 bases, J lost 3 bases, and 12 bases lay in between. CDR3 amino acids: CASSFEGVPNQPQHF. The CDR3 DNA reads TGTGCCAGCAGCTTCGAAGGGGTCCCCAATCAGCCCCAGCATTTT.

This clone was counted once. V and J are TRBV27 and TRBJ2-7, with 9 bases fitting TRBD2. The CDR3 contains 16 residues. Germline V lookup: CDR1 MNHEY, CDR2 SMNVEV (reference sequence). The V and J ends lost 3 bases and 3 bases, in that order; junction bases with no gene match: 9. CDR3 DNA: TGTGCCAGCAGTTTGGGGACGGGACTAGCTCTCTACGAGCAGTACTTC. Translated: CASSLGTGLALYEQYF.

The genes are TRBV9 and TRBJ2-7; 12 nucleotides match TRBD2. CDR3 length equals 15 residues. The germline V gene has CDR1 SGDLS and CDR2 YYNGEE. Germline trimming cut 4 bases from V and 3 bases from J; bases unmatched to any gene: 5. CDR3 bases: TGTGCCAGCAGCTCTCTAGCGGGAGGGGACTACGAGCAGTACTTC. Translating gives CASSSLAGGDYEQYF.

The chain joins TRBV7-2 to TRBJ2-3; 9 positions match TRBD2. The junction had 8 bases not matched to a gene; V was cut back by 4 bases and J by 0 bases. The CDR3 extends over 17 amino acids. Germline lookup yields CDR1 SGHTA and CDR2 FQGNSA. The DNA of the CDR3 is TGTGCCAGCAGCTCAGGGGCGGGAGGGTCTAGCACAGATACGCAGTATTTT. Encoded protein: CASSSGAGGSSTDTQYF.

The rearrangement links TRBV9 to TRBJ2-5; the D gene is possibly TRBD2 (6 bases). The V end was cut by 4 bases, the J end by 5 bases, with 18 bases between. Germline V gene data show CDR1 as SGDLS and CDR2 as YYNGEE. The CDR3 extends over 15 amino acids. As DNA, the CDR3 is TGTGCCAGCAGCCCCACCGGGACTGGGGCGGAGACCCAGTACTTC. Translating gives CASSPTGTGAETQYF.

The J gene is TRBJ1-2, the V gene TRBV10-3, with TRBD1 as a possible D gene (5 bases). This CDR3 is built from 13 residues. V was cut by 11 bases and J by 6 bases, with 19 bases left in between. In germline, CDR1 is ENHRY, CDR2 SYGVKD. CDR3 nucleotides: TGTGCCGCGGGGGGGATAGAGGTGGATGGCTACACCTTC. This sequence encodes CAAGGIEVDGYTF.

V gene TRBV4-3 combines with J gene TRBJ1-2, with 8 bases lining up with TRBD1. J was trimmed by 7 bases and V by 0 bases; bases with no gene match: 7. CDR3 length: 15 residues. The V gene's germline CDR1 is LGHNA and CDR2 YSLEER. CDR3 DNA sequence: TGCGCCAGCAGCCAAGAACGGACAGGGCGGGGTGGCTACACCTTC. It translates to CASSQERTGRGGYTF.

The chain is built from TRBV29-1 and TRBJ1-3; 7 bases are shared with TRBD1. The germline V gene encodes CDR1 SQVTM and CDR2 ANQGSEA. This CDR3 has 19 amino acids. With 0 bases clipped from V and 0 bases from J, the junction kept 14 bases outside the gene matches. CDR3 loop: CSVEDPTGASHSSGNTIYF. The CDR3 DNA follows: TGCAGCGTTGAAGATCCCACAGGGGCGTCCCATAGCTCTGGAAACACCATATATTTT.

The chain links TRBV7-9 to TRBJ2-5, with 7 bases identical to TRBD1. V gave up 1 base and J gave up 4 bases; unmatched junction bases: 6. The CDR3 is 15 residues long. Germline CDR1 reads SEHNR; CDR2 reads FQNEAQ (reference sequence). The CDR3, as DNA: TGTGCCAGCAGCTTAGGTCAGGGGGTTTCAGAGACCCAGTACTTC. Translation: CASSLGQGVSETQYF.

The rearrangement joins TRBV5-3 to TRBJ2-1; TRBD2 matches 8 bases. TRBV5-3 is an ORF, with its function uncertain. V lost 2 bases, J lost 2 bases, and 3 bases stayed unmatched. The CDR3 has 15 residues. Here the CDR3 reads CARSFIAGPYNEQFF. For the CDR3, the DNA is TGTGCCAGAAGCTTTATAGCGGGGCCCTACAATGAGCAGTTCTTC.

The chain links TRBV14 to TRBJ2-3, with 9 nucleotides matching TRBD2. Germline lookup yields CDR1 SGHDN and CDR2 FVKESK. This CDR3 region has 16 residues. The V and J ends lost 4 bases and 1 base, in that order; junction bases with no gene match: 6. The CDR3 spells CASSPLAGRGTDTQYF. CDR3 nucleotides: TGTGCCAGCAGCCCCCTAGCGGGACGCGGCACAGATACGCAGTATTTT.

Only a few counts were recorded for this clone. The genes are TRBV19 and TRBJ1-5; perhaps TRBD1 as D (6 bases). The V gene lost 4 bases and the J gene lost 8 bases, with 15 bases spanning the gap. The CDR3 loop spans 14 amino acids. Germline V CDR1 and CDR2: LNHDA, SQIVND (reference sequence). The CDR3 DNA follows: TGTGCCAGTAGTACTGTCACAGGGAGCGAGCCCCAGCATTTT. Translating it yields CASSTVTGSEPQHF.